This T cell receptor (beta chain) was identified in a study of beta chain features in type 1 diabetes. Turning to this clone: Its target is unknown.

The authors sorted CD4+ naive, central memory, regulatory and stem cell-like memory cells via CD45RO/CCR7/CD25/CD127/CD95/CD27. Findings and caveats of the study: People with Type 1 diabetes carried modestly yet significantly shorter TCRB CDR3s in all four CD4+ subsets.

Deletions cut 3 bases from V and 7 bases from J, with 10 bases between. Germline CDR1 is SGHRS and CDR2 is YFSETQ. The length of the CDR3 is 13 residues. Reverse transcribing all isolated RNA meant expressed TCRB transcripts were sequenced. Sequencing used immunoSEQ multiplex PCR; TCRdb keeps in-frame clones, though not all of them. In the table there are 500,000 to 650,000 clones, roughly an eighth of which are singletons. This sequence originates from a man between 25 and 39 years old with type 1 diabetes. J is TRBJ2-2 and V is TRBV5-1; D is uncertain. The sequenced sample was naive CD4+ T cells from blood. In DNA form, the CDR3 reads TGCGCCAGCAGCTATAGCAGGAACGGGGAGCTGTTTTTT. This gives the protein CASSYSRNGELFF.